This T cell receptor (beta chain) was captured by sequencing in a study of blood T cells in healthy people across ages. Study conclusions and caveats: Naive T cell percentage showed a strong correlation with TCR beta diversity.

Notes on this clonotype: Its cognate antigen is unknown. Relative to the germline gene, one junction end is altered; a read error may explain this.

With a J-beta primer mix and a sample-barcoded 5' primer, a second PCR ran about 6 to 11 cycles. MiXCR was run by TCRdb on the 5' RACE reads, yielding one entry per CDR3 protein. Altogether hundreds of thousands of distinct CDR3 sequences are present, approximately 26% being singletons, with the ten largest covering approximately 3.6%. The data also belong to a second study, concerning T cells of mothers and their children. That paper notes: The yield was over 8.5 million TCR beta CDR3 reads from each mother and 2.5 million to 3 million from each child. Thymic selection, a shaping force on TCR recombination output, acts similarly in related and unrelated pairs.

This TCR was recovered from a boy aged 2 to 10 in good health. Specimen: blood.

This CDR3 is CATSGTDTQSF. DNA for the CDR3: TGTGCCACCAGCGGGACAGATACGCAGTCTTTT. The chain links TRBV15 to TRBJ2-3, with 7 bases lining up with TRBD1. The CDR3 has 11 amino acids. Germline V CDR1 and CDR2: LNHNV, YYDKDF (reference sequence).